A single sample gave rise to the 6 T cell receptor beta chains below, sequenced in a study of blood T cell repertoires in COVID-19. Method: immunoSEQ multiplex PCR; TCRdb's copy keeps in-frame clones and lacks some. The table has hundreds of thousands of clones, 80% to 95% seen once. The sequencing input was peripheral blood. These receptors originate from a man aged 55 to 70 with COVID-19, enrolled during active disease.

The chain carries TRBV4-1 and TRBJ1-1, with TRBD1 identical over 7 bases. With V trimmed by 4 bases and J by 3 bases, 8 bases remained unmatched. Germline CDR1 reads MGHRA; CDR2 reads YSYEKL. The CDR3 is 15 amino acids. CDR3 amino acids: CASSLQGLSYTEAFF. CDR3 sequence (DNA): TGCGCCAGCAGCCTACAGGGGCTGTCTTACACTGAAGCTTTCTTT.

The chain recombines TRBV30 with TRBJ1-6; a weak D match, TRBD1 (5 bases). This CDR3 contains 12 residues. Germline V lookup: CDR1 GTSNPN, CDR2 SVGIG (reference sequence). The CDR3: CGWGRENSPLHF. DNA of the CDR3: TGTGGGTGGGGCAGGGAAAATTCACCCCTCCACTTT.

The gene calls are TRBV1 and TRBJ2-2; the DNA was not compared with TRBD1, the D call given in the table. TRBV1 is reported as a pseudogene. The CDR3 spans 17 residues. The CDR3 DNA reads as TGCACCAGCAGCGTTACCGGATACAGGGGGGGAACCGGGGAGCTGTTTTTT. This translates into CTSSVTGYRGGTGELFF.

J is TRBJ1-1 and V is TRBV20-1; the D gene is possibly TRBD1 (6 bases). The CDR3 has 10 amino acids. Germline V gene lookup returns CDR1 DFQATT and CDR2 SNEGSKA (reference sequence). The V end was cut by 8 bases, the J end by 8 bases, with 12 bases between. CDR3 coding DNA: TGCAGTCCAGGGACACTAGAAGCTTTCTTT. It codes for CSPGTLEAFF.

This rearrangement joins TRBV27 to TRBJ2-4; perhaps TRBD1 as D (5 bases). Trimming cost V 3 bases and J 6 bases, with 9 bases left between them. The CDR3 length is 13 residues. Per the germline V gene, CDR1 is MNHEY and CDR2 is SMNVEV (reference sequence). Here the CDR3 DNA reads TGTGCCAGCAGTTTCGGCCAGGGAAACATTCAGTACTTC. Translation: CASSFGQGNIQYF.

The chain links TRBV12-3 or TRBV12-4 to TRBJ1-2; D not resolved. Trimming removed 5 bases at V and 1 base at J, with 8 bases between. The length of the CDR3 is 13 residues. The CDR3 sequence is CASSQVNNYGYTF. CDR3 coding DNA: TGTGCCAGCAGTCAGGTGAATAACTATGGCTACACCTTC.